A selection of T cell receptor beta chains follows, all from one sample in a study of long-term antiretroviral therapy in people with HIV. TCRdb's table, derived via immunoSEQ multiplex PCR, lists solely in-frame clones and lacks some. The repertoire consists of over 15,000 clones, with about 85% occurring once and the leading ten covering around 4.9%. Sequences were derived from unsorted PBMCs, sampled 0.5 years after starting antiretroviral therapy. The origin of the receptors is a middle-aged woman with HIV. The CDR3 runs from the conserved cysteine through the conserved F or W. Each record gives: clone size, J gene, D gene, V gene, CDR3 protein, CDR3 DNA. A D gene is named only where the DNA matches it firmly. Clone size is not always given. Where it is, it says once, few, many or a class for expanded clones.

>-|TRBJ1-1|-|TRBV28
CASSLRGTEAFF
TGTGCCAGCAGTTTGAGGGGAACTGAAGCTTTCTTT
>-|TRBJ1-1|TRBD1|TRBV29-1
CSAGSGGHTEAFF
TGCAGCGCTGGCTCAGGGGGCCACACTGAAGCTTTCTTT
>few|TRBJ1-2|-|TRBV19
CASSIGTSYGYTF
TGTGCCAGTAGTATAGGGACAAGCTATGGCTACACCTTC
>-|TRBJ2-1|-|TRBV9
CASSVEGWTDYNEQFF
TGTGCCAGCAGCGTAGAGGGTTGGACAGACTACAATGAGCAGTTCTTC
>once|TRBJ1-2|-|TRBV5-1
CASSLNRPGPSSYGYTF
TGCGCCAGCAGCCTAAATAGACCGGGGCCCAGCAGCTATGGCTACACCTTC
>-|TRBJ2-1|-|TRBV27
CASSLYVGSDYNEQFF
TGTGCCAGCAGTTTATACGTGGGGAGCGACTACAATGAGCAGTTCTTC
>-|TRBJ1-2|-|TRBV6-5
CASSYSDGNGYTF
TGTGCCAGCAGTTACTCGGACGGAAATGGCTACACCTTC
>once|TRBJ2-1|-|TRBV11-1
CASRGSASSYNEQFF
TGTGCCAGCAGGGGTAGCGCGAGCTCCTACAATGAGCAGTTCTTC
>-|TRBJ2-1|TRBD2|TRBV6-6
CASRPSGERGDEQFF
TGTGCCAGCAGACCTAGCGGAGAGCGGGGGGATGAGCAGTTCTTC
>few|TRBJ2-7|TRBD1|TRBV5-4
CASSYLGQNYEQYF
TGTGCCAGCAGCTACTTGGGACAGAACTACGAGCAGTACTTC
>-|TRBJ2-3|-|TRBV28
CASSLGVDTQYF
TGTGCCAGCAGTTTGGGGGTAGATACGCAGTATTTT
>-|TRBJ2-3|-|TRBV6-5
CASSPGQGSMGYF
TGTGCCAGCAGCCCGGGGCAGGGTTCCATGGGGTATTTT
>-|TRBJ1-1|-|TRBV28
CASSSGLVNTEAFF
TGTGCCAGCAGTTCAGGGTTGGTGAACACTGAAGCTTTCTTT
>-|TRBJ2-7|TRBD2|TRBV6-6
CASSTSLAGGYEQYF
TGTGCCAGCAGTACCTCTTTAGCGGGAGGCTACGAGCAGTACTTC
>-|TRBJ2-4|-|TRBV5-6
CASSWRREHKNIQYF
TGTGCCAGCAGCTGGAGACGGGAACACAAAAACATTCAGTACTTC
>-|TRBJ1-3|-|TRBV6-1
CASSLQGISGNTIYF
TGTGCCAGCAGTCTTCAGGGTATCTCTGGAAACACCATATATTTT
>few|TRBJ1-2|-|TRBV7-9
CASSPSPLANYGYTF
TGTGCCAGCAGCCCCTCCCCGTTAGCTAACTATGGCTACACCTTC
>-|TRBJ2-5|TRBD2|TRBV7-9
CASRTSGGSQETQYF
TGTGCCAGCAGGACTAGCGGGGGAAGCCAAGAGACCCAGTACTTC
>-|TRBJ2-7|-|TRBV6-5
CASTSRDKPYEQYF
TGTGCCAGCACTAGCCGGGACAAGCCCTACGAGCAGTACTTC
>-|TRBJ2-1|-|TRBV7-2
CASSLLGRDDEQFF
TGTGCCAGCAGCTTACTGGGTCGGGACGATGAGCAGTTCTTC
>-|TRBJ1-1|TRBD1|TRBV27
CASNQGGTRGGTEAFF
TGTGCCAGCAACCAGGGGGGAACCAGGGGAGGCACTGAAGCTTTCTTT
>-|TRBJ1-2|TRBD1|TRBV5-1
CASSLGTGAYGYTF
TGCGCCAGCAGCTTGGGGACAGGGGCCTATGGCTACACCTTC
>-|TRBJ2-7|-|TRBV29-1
CSVEGGGSYEQYF
TGCAGCGTTGAAGGTGGGGGCTCCTACGAGCAGTACTTC
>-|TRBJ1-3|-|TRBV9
CASSIPSGNTIYF
TGTGCCAGCAGCATCCCCTCTGGAAACACCATATATTTT
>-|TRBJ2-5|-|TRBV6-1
CASSEGHQIGGETQYF
TGTGCCAGCAGTGAAGGTCACCAAATAGGTGGGGAGACCCAGTACTTC
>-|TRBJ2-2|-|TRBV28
CASLEIATTGELFF
TGTGCCAGCCTGGAAATAGCGACCACCGGGGAGCTGTTTTTT
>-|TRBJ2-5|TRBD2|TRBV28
CASSPSSGTSDQETQYF
TGTGCCAGCAGTCCCTCCTCGGGGACTAGCGACCAAGAGACCCAGTACTTC
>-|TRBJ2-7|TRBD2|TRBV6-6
CASSLGLARDYEQYF
TGTGCCAGCAGTCTCGGACTAGCGAGAGACTACGAGCAGTACTTC
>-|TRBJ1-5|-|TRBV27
CASSPAPNQPQHF
TGTGCCAGCAGTCCGGCCCCTAATCAGCCCCAGCATTTT
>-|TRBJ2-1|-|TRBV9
CASSVDVGDYNEQFF
TGTGCCAGCAGCGTAGACGTCGGAGATTACAATGAGCAGTTCTTC
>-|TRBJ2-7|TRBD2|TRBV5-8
CASSLIGSGSREEQYF
TGTGCCAGCAGCTTGATAGGGAGCGGGAGTAGGGAAGAGCAGTACTTC
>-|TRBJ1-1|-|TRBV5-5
CASKTDLNTEAFF
TGTGCCAGCAAGACAGACCTGAACACTGAAGCTTTCTTT
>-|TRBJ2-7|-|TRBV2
CASSEGSQLEQYF
TGTGCCAGCAGTGAAGGCTCCCAATTGGAGCAGTACTTC
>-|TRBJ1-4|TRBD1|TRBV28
CASSLFGQGAGEKLFF
TGTGCCAGCAGTTTATTCGGACAGGGGGCTGGTGAAAAACTGTTTTTT
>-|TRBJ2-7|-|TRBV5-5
CASSFSGYEQYF
TGTGCCAGCAGCTTTAGTGGCTACGAGCAGTACTTC
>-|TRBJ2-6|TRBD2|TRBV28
CASSPGGLAWTFSGANVLTF
TGTGCCAGCAGTCCCGGGGGACTAGCGTGGACATTCTCTGGGGCCAACGTCCTGACTTTC
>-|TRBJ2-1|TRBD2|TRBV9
CASSAPVPGGPQNEQFF
TGTGCCAGCAGCGCCCCCGTTCCGGGAGGCCCACAGAATGAGCAGTTCTTC
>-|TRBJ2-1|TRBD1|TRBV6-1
CASSDRSGGGWNEQFF
TGTGCCAGCAGTGATCGATCAGGGGGCGGATGGAATGAGCAGTTCTTC
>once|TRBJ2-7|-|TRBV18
CASSPAGTAAYEQYF
TGTGCCAGCTCACCCGCCGGGACGGCAGCGTACGAGCAGTACTTC
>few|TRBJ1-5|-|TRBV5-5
CASSPHERKVVGQPQHF
TGTGCCAGCAGCCCCCATGAAAGAAAAGTTGTGGGTCAGCCCCAGCATTTT
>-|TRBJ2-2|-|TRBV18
CASSPRSGGELFF
TGTGCCAGCTCACCACGGTCCGGCGGGGAGCTGTTTTTT
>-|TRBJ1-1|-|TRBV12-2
CASRSGQLEERGSFF
TGTGCAAGTCGTTCTGGACAGCTCGAGGAACGGGGTTCTTTCTTT